This T cell receptor beta chain originates from a study of T-cell reconstitution after alpha-beta-depleted transplantation in children. This clonotype has a handful of counts. Its antigen remains unknown. Library preparation (for TCRbeta) was performed with unique molecular identifiers. One entry per CDR3 protein results from TCRdb running MiXCR on the PCR reads. The sample lists tens of thousands of distinct CDR3 sequences; around a sixth were seen once. Study-wide points: At day 60, the high TCRbeta diversity found in some patients originated from recipient T cells and thymic progenitors that had survived. As was reported, about two months after transplant, alpha-beta T cells came from several hundred expanded graft clones. At one year after transplant, newly produced T cells mostly accounted for T-cell counts and diversity.

CDR1 SGDLS and CDR2 YYNGEE come from the germline V gene. V dropped 0 bases and J dropped 3; count of bases not matched to a gene: 8. This CDR3 region has 17 residues. The chain couples TRBV9 to TRBJ2-2, with 7 bases aligning to TRBD1. The receptor was isolated from a male patient aged 2-10 years who had a stem cell transplant for acute lymphoblastic leukemia, so the T cells may come from the graft donor. The source material was PBMCs, mostly from graft donor cells, sampled 360 days after TCRalphabeta/CD19-depleted stem cell transplant. DNA for the CDR3: TGTGCCAGCAGCGTAGTGTTTTCAGGGGGAGACACCGGGGAGCTGTTTTTT. It is translated as CASSVVFSGGDTGELFF.